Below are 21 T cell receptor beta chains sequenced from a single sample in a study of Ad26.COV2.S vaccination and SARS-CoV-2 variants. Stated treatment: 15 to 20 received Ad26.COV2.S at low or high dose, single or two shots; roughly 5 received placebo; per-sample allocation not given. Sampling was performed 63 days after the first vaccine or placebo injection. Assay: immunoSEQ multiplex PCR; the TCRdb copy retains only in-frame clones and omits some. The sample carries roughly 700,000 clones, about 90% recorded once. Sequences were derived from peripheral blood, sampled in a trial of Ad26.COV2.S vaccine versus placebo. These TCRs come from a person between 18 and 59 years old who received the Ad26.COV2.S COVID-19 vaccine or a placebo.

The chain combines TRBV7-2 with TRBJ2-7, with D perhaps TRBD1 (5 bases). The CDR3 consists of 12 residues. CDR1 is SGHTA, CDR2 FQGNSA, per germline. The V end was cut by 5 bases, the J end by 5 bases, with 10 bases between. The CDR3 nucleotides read TGTGCCAGCAGCCCCGACAGACACGAGCAGTACTTC. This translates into CASSPDRHEQYF.

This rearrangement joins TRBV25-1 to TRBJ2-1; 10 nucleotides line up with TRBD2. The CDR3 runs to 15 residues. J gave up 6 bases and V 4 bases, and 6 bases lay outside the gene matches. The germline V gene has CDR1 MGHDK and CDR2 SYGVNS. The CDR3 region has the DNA TGTGCCAGCAGTGTTAAGCGGGAGGGCCGCAATGAGCAGTTCTTC. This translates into CASSVKREGRNEQFF. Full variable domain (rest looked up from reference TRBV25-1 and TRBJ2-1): EADIYQTPRYLVIGTGKKITLECSQTMGHDKMYWYQQDPGMELHLIHYSYGVNSTEKGDLSSESTVSRIRTEHFPLTLESARPSHTSQYLCASSVKREGRNEQFFGPGTRLTVL.

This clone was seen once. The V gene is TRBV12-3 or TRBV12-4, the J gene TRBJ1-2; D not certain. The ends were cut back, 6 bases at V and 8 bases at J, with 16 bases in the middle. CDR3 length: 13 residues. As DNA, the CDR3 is TGTGCCAGCAGGGGCAGGTTAATCAGCGGCTACACCTTC. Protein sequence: CASRGRLISGYTF.

In DNA, the CDR3 is TGTGCCTGGAGTGTAGGTGGAGGGCATCAGCCCCAGCATTTT. The encoded protein is CAWSVGGGHQPQHF. The rearrangement links TRBV30 to TRBJ1-5; D not resolved. Germline V gene lookup returns CDR1 GTSNPN and CDR2 SVGIG (reference sequence). V lost 0 bases, J lost 5 bases, and 11 bases lay in between. This CDR3 comprises 14 residues.

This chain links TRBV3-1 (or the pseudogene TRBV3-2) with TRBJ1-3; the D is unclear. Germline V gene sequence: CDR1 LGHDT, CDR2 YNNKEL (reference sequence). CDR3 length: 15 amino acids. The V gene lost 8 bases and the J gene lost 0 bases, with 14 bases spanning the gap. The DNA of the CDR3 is TGTGCCAGCGCCCGTGCACCGAACTCTGGAAACACCATATATTTT. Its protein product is CASARAPNSGNTIYF.

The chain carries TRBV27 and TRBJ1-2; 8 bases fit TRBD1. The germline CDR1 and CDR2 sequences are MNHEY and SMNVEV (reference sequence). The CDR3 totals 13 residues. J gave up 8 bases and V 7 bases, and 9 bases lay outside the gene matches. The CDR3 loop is CASIPQGEGGYTF. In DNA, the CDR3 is TGTGCCAGCATCCCACAGGGGGAAGGGGGCTACACCTTC.

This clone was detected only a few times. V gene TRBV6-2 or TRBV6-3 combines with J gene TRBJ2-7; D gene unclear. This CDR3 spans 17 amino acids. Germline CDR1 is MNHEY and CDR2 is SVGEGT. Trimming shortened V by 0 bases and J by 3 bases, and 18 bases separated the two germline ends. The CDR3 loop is CASSYSMYHPLGYEQYF. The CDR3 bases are TGTGCCAGCAGTTACTCGATGTACCACCCGTTGGGCTACGAGCAGTACTTC.

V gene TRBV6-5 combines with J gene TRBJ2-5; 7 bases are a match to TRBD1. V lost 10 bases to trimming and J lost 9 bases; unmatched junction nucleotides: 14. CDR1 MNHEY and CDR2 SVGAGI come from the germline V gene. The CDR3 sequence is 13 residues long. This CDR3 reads CATAVGAQGAQYF. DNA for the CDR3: TGTGCCACGGCTGTGGGGGCGCAGGGGGCCCAGTACTTC.

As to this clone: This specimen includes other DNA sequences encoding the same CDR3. The CDR3 is CASSLRTSGTYEQYF. DNA of the CDR3: TGTGCCAGCAGTTTAAGGACTAGTGGAACCTACGAGCAGTACTTC. The V and J genes are TRBV27 and TRBJ2-7, with 7 bases lining up with TRBD2. This CDR3 has 15 residues. Germline assignment: CDR1 MNHEY and CDR2 SMNVEV (reference sequence). V lost 2 bases and J lost 2; bases outside the gene matches: 6.

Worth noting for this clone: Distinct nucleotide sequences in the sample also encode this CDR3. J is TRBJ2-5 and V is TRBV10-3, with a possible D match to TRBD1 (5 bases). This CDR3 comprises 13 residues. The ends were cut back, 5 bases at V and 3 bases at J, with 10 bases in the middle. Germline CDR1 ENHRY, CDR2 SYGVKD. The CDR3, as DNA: TGTGCCATCAGTCCCACAGGAGAAGAGACCCAGTACTTC. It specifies CAISPTGEETQYF.

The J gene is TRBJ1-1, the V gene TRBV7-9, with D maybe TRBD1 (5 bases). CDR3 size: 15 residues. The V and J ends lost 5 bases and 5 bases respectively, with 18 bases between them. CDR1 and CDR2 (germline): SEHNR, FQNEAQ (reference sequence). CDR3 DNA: TGTGCCAGCAGCCCGAGGGGACCCTCGAGGACTGAAGCTTTCTTT. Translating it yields CASSPRGPSRTEAFF.

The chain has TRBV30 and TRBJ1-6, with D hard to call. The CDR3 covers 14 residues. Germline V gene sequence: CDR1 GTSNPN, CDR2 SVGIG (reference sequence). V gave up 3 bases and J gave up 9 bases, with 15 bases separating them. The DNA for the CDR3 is TGTGCCTGGAGCAGACAACAGAAAAGTTCACCCCTCCACTTT. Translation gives CAWSRQQKSSPLHF.

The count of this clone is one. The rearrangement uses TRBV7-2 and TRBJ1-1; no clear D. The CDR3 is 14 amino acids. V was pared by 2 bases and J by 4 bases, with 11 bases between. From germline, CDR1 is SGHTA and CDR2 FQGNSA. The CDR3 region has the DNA TGTGCCAGCAGCTTAAAAGACCAAACCACTGAAGCTTTCTTT. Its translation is CASSLKDQTTEAFF.

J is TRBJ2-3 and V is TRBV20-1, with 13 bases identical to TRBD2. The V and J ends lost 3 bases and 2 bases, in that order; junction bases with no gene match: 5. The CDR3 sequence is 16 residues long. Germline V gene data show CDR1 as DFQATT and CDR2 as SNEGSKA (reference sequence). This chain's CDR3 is CSASRGTSGVTDTQYF. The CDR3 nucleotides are TGCAGTGCTAGTCGAGGGACTAGCGGGGTCACAGATACGCAGTATTTT.

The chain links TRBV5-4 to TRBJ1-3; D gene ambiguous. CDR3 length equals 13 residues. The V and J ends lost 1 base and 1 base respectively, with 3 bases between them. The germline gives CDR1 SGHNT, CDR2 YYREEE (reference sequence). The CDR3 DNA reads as TGTGCCAGCAGCTTGAGATCTGGAAACACCATATATTTT. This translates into CASSLRSGNTIYF.

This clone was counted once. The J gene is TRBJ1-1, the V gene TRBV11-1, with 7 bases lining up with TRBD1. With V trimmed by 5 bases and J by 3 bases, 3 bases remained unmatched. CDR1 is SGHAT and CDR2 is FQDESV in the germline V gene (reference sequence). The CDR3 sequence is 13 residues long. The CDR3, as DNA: TGTGCCAGCAGCCCAGACAGGGACACTGAAGCTTTCTTT. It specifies CASSPDRDTEAFF.

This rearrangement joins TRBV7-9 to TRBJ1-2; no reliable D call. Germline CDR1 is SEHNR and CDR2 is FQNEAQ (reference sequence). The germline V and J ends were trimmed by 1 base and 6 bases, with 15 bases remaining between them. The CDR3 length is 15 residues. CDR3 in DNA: TGTGCCAGCAGCTTAGTAAAGTTAGGTGAAAATGGCTACACCTTC. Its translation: CASSLVKLGENGYTF.

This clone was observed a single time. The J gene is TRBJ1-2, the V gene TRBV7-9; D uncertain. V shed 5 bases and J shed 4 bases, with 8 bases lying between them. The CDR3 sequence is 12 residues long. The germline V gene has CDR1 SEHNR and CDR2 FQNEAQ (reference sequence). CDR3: CASSRKPYGYTF. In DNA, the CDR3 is TGTGCCAGCAGCCGGAAACCCTATGGCTACACCTTC.

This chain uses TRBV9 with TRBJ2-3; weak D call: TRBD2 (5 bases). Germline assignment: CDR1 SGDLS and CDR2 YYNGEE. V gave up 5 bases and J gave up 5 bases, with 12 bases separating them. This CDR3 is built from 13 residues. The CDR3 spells CASRASGEDTQYF. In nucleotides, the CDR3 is TGTGCCAGCAGGGCCTCCGGGGAAGATACGCAGTATTTT.

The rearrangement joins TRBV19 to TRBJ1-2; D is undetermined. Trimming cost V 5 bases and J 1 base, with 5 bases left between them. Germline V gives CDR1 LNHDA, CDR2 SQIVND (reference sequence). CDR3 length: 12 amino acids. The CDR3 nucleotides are TGTGCCAGTAGTGCGAGTAACTATGGCTACACCTTC. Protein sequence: CASSASNYGYTF.

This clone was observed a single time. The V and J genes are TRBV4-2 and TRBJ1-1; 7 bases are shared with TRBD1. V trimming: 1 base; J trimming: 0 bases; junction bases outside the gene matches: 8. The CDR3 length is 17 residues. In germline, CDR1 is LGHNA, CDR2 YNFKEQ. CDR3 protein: CASSQGPGTDMNTEAFF. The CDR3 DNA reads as TGTGCCAGCAGCCAAGGTCCCGGGACAGACATGAACACTGAAGCTTTCTTT.